This T cell receptor (beta chain) was identified in a study of T cells after yellow fever vaccination. TCRdb processed the 5' RACE reads anew with MiXCR; each CDR3 protein has one entry. The table records approximately 580,000 distinct CDR3 sequences, around a sixth of them present only once. This clonotype was found a few times. As yet, its antigen is unknown. Study outcomes and limitations: Though weaker, the secondary response peaked faster, on day 5 versus 15.

Germline V CDR1 and CDR2: SNHLY, FYNNEI. The germline V and J ends were trimmed by 3 bases and 6 bases, with 14 bases remaining between them. The CDR3 contains 14 residues. Sample: PBMCs, taken 5 to 6 days after the first yellow fever vaccination. The chain recombines TRBV2 with TRBJ1-2, with D maybe TRBD1 (5 bases). This TCR came from a young man who received the YFV17D yellow fever vaccine. The CDR3: CASSEEGVQDGYTF. In DNA, the CDR3 is TGTGCCAGCAGTGAGGAAGGGGTCCAGGATGGCTACACCTTC.